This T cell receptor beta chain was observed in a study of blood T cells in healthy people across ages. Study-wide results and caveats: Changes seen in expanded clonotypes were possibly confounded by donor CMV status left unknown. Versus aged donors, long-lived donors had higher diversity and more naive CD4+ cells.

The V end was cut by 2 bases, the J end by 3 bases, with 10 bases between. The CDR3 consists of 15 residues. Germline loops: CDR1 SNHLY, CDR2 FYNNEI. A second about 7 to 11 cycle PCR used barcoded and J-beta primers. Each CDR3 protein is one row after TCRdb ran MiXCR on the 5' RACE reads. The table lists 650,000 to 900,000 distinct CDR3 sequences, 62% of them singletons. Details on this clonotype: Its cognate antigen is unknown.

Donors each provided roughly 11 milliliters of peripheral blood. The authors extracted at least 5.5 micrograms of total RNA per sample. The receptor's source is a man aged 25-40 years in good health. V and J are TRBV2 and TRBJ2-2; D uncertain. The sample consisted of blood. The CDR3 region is CASSEFRQDTGELFF. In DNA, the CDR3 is TGTGCCAGCAGTGAATTTCGGCAGGACACCGGGGAGCTGTTTTTT.